One and the same sample provided the 5 T cell receptor beta chains below, sequenced in a study of blood T cell repertoires in COVID-19. The assay was immunoSEQ multiplex PCR, and TCRdb's table has in-frame clones only and misses some. The profile covers about 40,000 clones, with 88% appearing a single time and roughly 10% taken by the ten largest. Specimen: peripheral blood. These receptors came from an older woman with acute or convalescent COVID-19.

The chain is built from TRBV27 and TRBJ1-2; 8 bases align to TRBD1. The germline V gene has CDR1 MNHEY and CDR2 SMNVEV (reference sequence). J was trimmed by 8 bases and V by 7 bases; bases with no gene match: 9. The CDR3 contains 13 residues. CDR3 coding DNA: TGTGCCAGCAAATTCGGACAGGGCTTCGGCTACACCTTC. This encodes CASKFGQGFGYTF.

The chain couples TRBV12-3 or TRBV12-4 to TRBJ2-5; TRBD2 is a possible D gene (5 bases). The CDR3 loop spans 13 amino acids. Trimming stripped 8 bases from V and 2 bases from J, with 12 bases between. This CDR3 reads CASSLRDQETQYF. DNA for the CDR3: TGTGCCAGCTCACTCCGGGATCAAGAGACCCAGTACTTC.

This clone was recorded once. The chain couples TRBV7-2 to TRBJ2-3, with 13 bases identical to TRBD2. The CDR3 spans 15 residues. V lost 5 bases and J lost 6; bases outside the gene matches: 5. The germline V gene has CDR1 SGHTA and CDR2 FQGNSA. CDR3 DNA sequence: TGTGCCAGCAGCGCGACTAGCGGGAGGTTGGATACGCAGTATTTT. Residues: CASSATSGRLDTQYF.

This clone showed up just once. The V gene is TRBV6-5, the J gene TRBJ2-3; D is undetermined. V lost 10 bases and J 1 base, leaving 9 bases between the germline ends. Per germline, CDR1 MNHEY and CDR2 SVGAGI. The CDR3 extends over 12 amino acids. CDR3 in amino acids: CATHLGTDTQYF. The CDR3 DNA is TGTGCCACTCACTTGGGCACAGATACGCAGTATTTT.

The rearrangement joins TRBV7-2 to TRBJ1-2; TRBD1 aligns across 8 bases. The J segment lost 8 bases and the V segment lost 5 bases, leaving 10 bases of the junction unmatched. Germline V gene lookup returns CDR1 SGHTA and CDR2 FQGNSA. The CDR3 contains 14 residues. CDR3 sequence (DNA): TGTGCCAGCAGCCGGGGACAGGAGATCCGAGGCTACACCTTC. Protein: CASSRGQEIRGYTF.